Listed below are T cell receptor beta chains from one sample, sequenced in a study of blood T cell repertoires in COVID-19. Profiled with immunoSEQ multiplex PCR; TCRdb holds only in-frame clones, not every one. This sample has under 75,000 clones, with around 86% found just once. Material: peripheral blood. Source of these receptors: a man under 40 with acute or convalescent COVID-19. The conserved cysteine and the conserved F or W are not part of the CDR3 here. The D gene is left open where the match is weak.

d_call	j_call	v_call	cdr3_aa
.	TRBJ1-1	TRBV28	ASSPPDRRNTEAF
.	TRBJ2-3	TRBV18	ASSTEASQGSSTDTQY
.	TRBJ1-2	TRBV2	ASSLRDTDGYT
TRBD2	TRBJ2-1	TRBV19	ASSPTSGSRNEQF
TRBD1	TRBJ2-7	TRBV11-1	ASSRIRGQTYEQY
.	TRBJ1-1	TRBV11-3	ASSLAGLDTEAF
.	TRBJ1-4	TRBV28	ASSFLRSNEKLF
.	TRBJ2-7	TRBV30	AWSGRDEQY
TRBD1	TRBJ1-5	TRBV6-5	ASGTGGYSNQPQH
TRBD2	TRBJ2-3	TRBV5-1	ASSSGLAGASTDTQY
TRBD2	TRBJ2-3	TRBV6-5	ASRSSGGEDTQY
TRBD1	TRBJ1-1	TRBV3-1/TRBV3-2	ASSQEQGTSAF
.	TRBJ1-2	TRBV5-1	ASSYGDRPLYGYT
.	TRBJ1-4	TRBV5-1	ASSLAGNEKLF
.	TRBJ2-3	TRBV21-1	ASSFQGNQTDTQY
TRBD1	TRBJ1-1	TRBV30	AWNPGQGNAEAF
.	TRBJ2-1	TRBV7-9	ASSFLRGNSYNEQF
TRBD1	TRBJ1-5	TRBV2	ASSSKTGHSNQPQH
.	TRBJ2-2	TRBV5-5	ASSPRRGGNTGELF
.	TRBJ2-2	TRBV13	ASSLGLAANTGELF
.	TRBJ1-5	TRBV2	ASSQGSWQPQH
TRBD1	TRBJ2-2	TRBV19	ASIQGAANTGELF
TRBD1	TRBJ1-2	TRBV4-2	ASSQGGTGLGGYT
TRBD1	TRBJ1-4	TRBV3-1/TRBV3-2	ASSQDPGQGINEKLF
.	TRBJ1-1	TRBV4-2	ASSRATGTFTEAF
.	TRBJ1-5	TRBV21-1	ASSLQGIGDQPQH
.	TRBJ1-6	TRBV7-8	ASSLSDSEPLH
.	TRBJ1-2	TRBV6-5	ASSLGGARYGYT
.	TRBJ1-5	TRBV2	ASALGGWRSNQPQH
.	TRBJ1-4	TRBV29-1	SVEFGGREKLF
TRBD2	TRBJ2-7	TRBV3-1/TRBV3-2	ASSQDPPSSGTEEQY
.	TRBJ2-7	TRBV27	ASSPGEGYEQY
.	TRBJ1-1	TRBV5-4	ASSLAKGRGNTEAF
.	TRBJ1-1	TRBV5-4	ASSLGGRTAGNTEAF
.	TRBJ1-1	TRBV5-1	ASSLRGNTEAF
.	TRBJ2-2	TRBV7-2	ASSPTRSNTGELF
.	TRBJ1-6	TRBV10-3	AISVLESNSPLH
.	TRBJ2-1	TRBV5-1	ASSLEDLSDEQF
.	TRBJ2-7	TRBV6-6	ASSRGVEQY
.	TRBJ1-2	TRBV5-1	ASSLASTGDYGYT
.	TRBJ2-3	TRBV6-6	ASVLQALDTQY
.	TRBJ1-5	TRBV7-2	ASSLNGRGAPFEPQH
TRBD1	TRBJ2-2	TRBV5-1	ASSSGQGVNTGELF